The 29 T cell receptor beta chains listed next were all sequenced from one sample in a study of cytomegalovirus exposure and HLA in healthy donors. Profiling relied on immunoSEQ multiplex PCR, and the TCRdb table lists in-frame clones only, not all of them. The sample holds about 160,000 clones; 91% are singletons and the top ten take 3%. The specimen was PBMCs. Receptors were obtained from a young woman in good health and CMV-seropositive.

The chain recombines TRBV7-6 with TRBJ2-5; no definite D call. The CDR3 is 13 amino acids. Per the germline V gene, CDR1 is SGHVS and CDR2 is FNYEAQ. V lost 2 bases and J 5 bases, leaving 9 bases between the germline ends. CDR3 nucleotides: TGTGCCAGCAGCTTATTCGGGTCGGAGACCCAGTACTTC. This codes for CASSLFGSETQYF.

V and J are TRBV5-1 and TRBJ2-7; unclear D gene. Germline V gives CDR1 SGHRS, CDR2 YFSETQ. The CDR3 loop spans 16 amino acids. V lost 0 bases, J lost 6 bases, and 19 bases lay in between. The CDR3 bases are TGCGCCAGCAGCTTGGGCCCTTGGAGCACCTCGAGCGAGCAGTACTTC. Encoded protein: CASSLGPWSTSSEQYF. The full variable domain, in which reference TRBV5-1 and TRBJ2-7 provide the parts outside the CDR3, is KAGVTQTPRYLIKTRGQQVTLSCSPISGHRSVSWYQQTPGQGLQFLFEYFSETQRNKGNFPGRFSGRQFSNSRSEMNVSTLELGDSALYLCASSLGPWSTSSEQYFGPGTRLTVT.

V is TRBV15 and J is TRBJ2-7; D call uncertain. This CDR3 is 13 amino acids long. The V and J ends lost 1 base and 6 bases respectively, with 10 bases between them. Germline loops: CDR1 LNHNV, CDR2 YYDKDF (reference sequence). The CDR3 region is CATSRVEVGEQYF. Here the CDR3 DNA reads TGTGCCACCAGCAGAGTCGAGGTAGGCGAGCAGTACTTC.

This clone was detected only once. The J gene is TRBJ1-5, the V gene TRBV29-1; 8 positions agree with TRBD1. From germline, CDR1 is SQVTM and CDR2 ANQGSEA. J was trimmed by 6 bases and V by 4 bases; bases with no gene match: 5. The CDR3 is 13 residues long. In DNA, the CDR3 is TGCAGCGTTGGGGCAGGGGGCGGTCAGCCCCAGCATTTT. Encoded protein: CSVGAGGGQPQHF.

The V call is TRBV27, the J call TRBJ2-7; 10 positions agree with TRBD2. The J segment lost 0 bases and the V segment lost 4 bases, leaving 6 bases of the junction unmatched. This CDR3 region has 16 residues. Germline CDR1 MNHEY, CDR2 SMNVEV (reference sequence). CDR3: CASSSPIAGGSYEQYF. The CDR3 bases are TGTGCCAGCAGTTCCCCCATAGCGGGAGGCTCCTACGAGCAGTACTTC.

J is TRBJ2-1 and V is TRBV9, with TRBD2 identical over 10 bases. Germline CDR1 is SGDLS and CDR2 is YYNGEE. V trimming: 4 bases; J trimming: 6 bases; junction bases outside the gene matches: 22. This CDR3 has 20 amino acids. CDR3 amino acids: CASSPRTYSQAGGRGNEQFF. The CDR3 coding sequence is TGTGCCAGCAGCCCAAGGACCTACTCCCAAGCGGGAGGGCGAGGCAATGAGCAGTTCTTC.

The rearrangement joins TRBV10-2 to TRBJ2-1; 7 bases are shared with TRBD2. CDR3 size: 15 residues. The J segment lost 7 bases and the V segment lost 4 bases, leaving 10 bases of the junction unmatched. Germline loops: CDR1 WSHSY, CDR2 SAAADI. The CDR3 loop is CASSAGGSRVNEQFF. CDR3 coding DNA: TGCGCCAGCAGTGCTGGCGGGAGTAGGGTAAATGAGCAGTTCTTC.

This rearrangement joins TRBV7-2 to TRBJ1-4; no clear D. Germline assignment: CDR1 SGHTA and CDR2 FQGNSA. Between the trimmed V and J ends, which lost 4 bases and 5 bases, there was a span of 8 bases. CDR3 size: 13 residues. CDR3 nucleotide sequence: TGTGCCAGCAGCTCCCCTCCCAATGAAAAACTGTTTTTT. It codes for CASSSPPNEKLFF. Combining the CDR3 with reference TRBV7-2 and TRBJ1-4 gives the whole variable domain GAGVSQSPSNKVTEKGKDVELRCDPISGHTALYWYRQSLGQGLEFLIYFQGNSAPDKSGLPSDRFSAERTGGSVSTLTIQRTQQEDSAVYLCASSSPPNEKLFFGSGTQLSVL.

The chain combines TRBV25-1 with TRBJ2-1; TRBD1 matches at 7 bases. The CDR3 length is 13 residues. Germline V gene data show CDR1 as MGHDK and CDR2 as SYGVNS. Trimming cost V 7 bases and J 2 bases; bases outside gene matches: 2. DNA for the CDR3: TGTGCCAGCAAGACAGGGCCCTACAATGAGCAGTTCTTC. Its protein product is CASKTGPYNEQFF.

CDR3 bases: TGTGCCAGCCGGGGACAGAATAGCAATCAGCCCCAGCATTTT. This codes for CASRGQNSNQPQHF. This rearrangement joins TRBV19 to TRBJ1-5; 7 bases fit TRBD1. J was trimmed by 0 bases and V by 9 bases; bases with no gene match: 5. The CDR3 is made up of 14 amino acids. Looked up from germline, CDR1 is LNHDA and CDR2 is SQIVND (reference sequence).

With respect to this clone: This same CDR3 is encoded by further DNA sequences in the sample. As DNA, the CDR3 is TGTGCCAGCTCACCCGGACAGGGGGGAGAGACCCAGTACTTC. Translation gives CASSPGQGGETQYF. The chain carries TRBV18 and TRBJ2-5; 10 bases match TRBD1. The trim removed 3 bases at V and 4 bases at J, leaving 2 bases unmatched. The CDR3 length is 14 residues. From germline, CDR1 is KGHSH and CDR2 LQKENI. Supplemented by reference TRBV18 and TRBJ2-5, the full variable domain reads NAGVMQNPRHLVRRRGQEARLRCSPMKGHSHVYWYRQLPEEGLKFMVYLQKENIIDESGMPKERFSAEFPKEGPSILRIQQVVRGDSAAYFCASSPGQGGETQYFGPGTRLLVL.

V gene TRBV5-1 combines with J gene TRBJ2-5; D might be TRBD2 (5 bases). CDR3 size: 14 residues. V was cut by 4 bases and J by 0 bases, with 10 bases left in between. Germline CDR1 reads SGHRS; CDR2 reads YFSETQ. The CDR3 coding sequence is TGCGCCAGCAGCCCGTACGGGGACCAAGAGACCCAGTACTTC. Amino acids: CASSPYGDQETQYF.

The CDR3: CASSPRVLPGNTIYF. CDR3 coding DNA: TGTGCCAGCAGCCCCCGGGTCCTGCCTGGAAACACCATATATTTT. The V call is TRBV14, the J call TRBJ1-3; D remains unclear. CDR3 length: 15 residues. Between the trimmed V and J ends, which lost 4 bases and 2 bases, there was a span of 12 bases. The germline gives CDR1 SGHDN, CDR2 FVKESK.

This chain uses TRBV7-8 with TRBJ2-7; 14 nucleotides line up with TRBD2. The CDR3 has 14 amino acids. With V trimmed by 4 bases and J by 6 bases, 2 bases remained unmatched. Germline-derived CDR1 and CDR2 are SGHVS and FQNEAQ. Here the CDR3 reads CASSSGTSGSEQYF. For the CDR3, the DNA is TGTGCCAGCAGCTCAGGGACTAGCGGGAGCGAGCAGTACTTC.

The V and J genes are TRBV6-6 and TRBJ2-7, with D possibly TRBD1 on 6 matching bases. Per germline, CDR1 MNHNY and CDR2 SVGAGI (reference sequence). Trimming removed 5 bases from V and 2 bases from J, with 7 bases in between. There are 12 residues in the CDR3. The CDR3, as DNA: TGTGCCAGCAGTCCAGGGGCCTACGAGCAGTACTTC. It encodes CASSPGAYEQYF.

V is TRBV5-4 and J is TRBJ2-3; 8 bases fit TRBD2. Per germline, CDR1 SGHNT and CDR2 YYREEE (reference sequence). The ends lost 2 bases at V and 2 bases at J; junction bases unmatched: 7. This CDR3 contains 16 residues. CDR3 amino acids: CASSLNSGIPTDTQYF. The DNA for the CDR3 is TGTGCCAGCAGCTTAAATAGCGGGATTCCCACAGATACGCAGTATTTT.

This clone was counted once. V usage is TRBV28 and J usage is TRBJ2-7; D possibly corresponds to TRBD1 (5 bases). CDR1 and CDR2 (germline): MDHEN, SYDVKM. The length of the CDR3 is 13 residues. Trimming pared 3 bases from V and 3 bases from J, leaving 9 bases between. The CDR3 DNA reads TGTGCCAGCAGTTTGACAGCATACTACGAGCAGTACTTC. Amino acid sequence: CASSLTAYYEQYF.

The genes are TRBV5-8 and TRBJ2-7; 7 bases align to TRBD1. Germline-derived CDR1 and CDR2 are SGHTS and YDEGEE. The CDR3 consists of 15 residues. V shed 4 bases and J 0 bases; nucleotides not matched to a gene: 7. The CDR3 loop is CASSRDSSYSYEQYF. The CDR3 DNA is TGTGCCAGCAGCAGGGACAGTTCCTACTCCTACGAGCAGTACTTC.

V gene TRBV19 combines with J gene TRBJ2-5; TRBD2 matches 7 bases. The CDR3 spans 14 residues. Per the germline V gene, CDR1 is LNHDA and CDR2 is SQIVND (reference sequence). Trimming took 1 base from V and 1 from J; bases not matched to a gene: 0. The CDR3 nucleotides read TGTGCCAGTAGTATAGCGGGAGGCCAAGAGACCCAGTACTTC. Translating gives CASSIAGGQETQYF.

The gene calls are TRBV11-1 and TRBJ2-7; TRBD1 matches 8 bases. V lost 4 bases and J lost 3; bases outside the gene matches: 11. This CDR3 contains 16 residues. Germline CDR1 SGHAT, CDR2 FQDESV (reference sequence). The CDR3 coding sequence is TGTGCCAGCAGCTCCCAGGGCGGACAGGGTCACTACGAGCAGTACTTC. It translates to CASSSQGGQGHYEQYF.

This clone was counted a single time. Written as DNA, the CDR3 is TGCGCCAGCAGCTTTGGGCCGGGACTAGAGGGAGGGACCCAGTACTTC. Translated: CASSFGPGLEGGTQYF. V is TRBV5-1 and J is TRBJ2-5; TRBD2 matches at 8 bases. Germline V gives CDR1 SGHRS, CDR2 YFSETQ. V was clipped by 2 bases and J by 7 bases; unmatched bases: 13. This CDR3 has 16 residues. The variable domain in full, completed from reference TRBV5-1 and TRBJ2-5, reads KAGVTQTPRYLIKTRGQQVTLSCSPISGHRSVSWYQQTPGQGLQFLFEYFSETQRNKGNFPGRFSGRQFSNSRSEMNVSTLELGDSALYLCASSFGPGLEGGTQYFGPGTRLLVL.

The chain employs TRBV19 and TRBJ2-7, with D unclear. The CDR3 has 13 amino acids. V was pared by 5 bases and J by 6 bases, with 14 bases between. Germline loops: CDR1 LNHDA, CDR2 SQIVND (reference sequence). The CDR3, as DNA: TGTGCCAGTAGTTCCGTCGGCAGGCTCGAGCAGTACTTC. This translates into CASSSVGRLEQYF.

The chain employs TRBV6-5 and TRBJ2-7; TRBD2 matches 8 bases. In germline, CDR1 is MNHEY, CDR2 SVGAGI. J gave up 5 bases and V 0 bases, and 9 bases lay outside the gene matches. The CDR3 has 16 residues. The DNA of the CDR3 is TGTGCCAGCAGTTACTCGATGTCAGCGGGGGAGGACGAGCAGTACTTC. It specifies CASSYSMSAGEDEQYF.

The rearrangement links TRBV7-2 to TRBJ1-5; D perhaps matches TRBD1 (6 bases). V lost 11 bases and J 4 bases, leaving 15 bases between the germline ends. CDR3 length: 13 residues. Germline CDR1 SGHTA, CDR2 FQGNSA. The CDR3 here is CALQGLGNQPQHF. The CDR3 coding sequence is TGTGCCTTACAGGGTTTGGGAAATCAGCCCCAGCATTTT.

V is TRBV18 and J is TRBJ1-3; D is perhaps TRBD1 (6 bases). Per germline, CDR1 KGHSH and CDR2 LQKENI. V was shortened by 5 bases and J by 5 bases, with 13 bases between the two germline ends. This CDR3 contains 14 residues. CDR3 protein: CASSGEGGRNTIYF. The CDR3 DNA follows: TGTGCCAGCTCAGGAGAAGGGGGTCGAAACACCATATATTTT. The entire variable domain, with the rest obtained from reference TRBV18 and TRBJ1-3, is as follows: NAGVMQNPRHLVRRRGQEARLRCSPMKGHSHVYWYRQLPEEGLKFMVYLQKENIIDESGMPKERFSAEFPKEGPSILRIQQVVRGDSAAYFCASSGEGGRNTIYFGEGSWLTVV.

The chain has TRBV7-6 and TRBJ1-5, with a possible D match to TRBD1 (5 bases). The V gene lost 5 bases and the J gene lost 0 bases, with 11 bases spanning the gap. CDR3 length: 15 amino acids. Looked up from germline, CDR1 is SGHVS and CDR2 is FNYEAQ. In DNA, the CDR3 is TGTGCCAGCAGCCAAGACAGTTATAGCAATCAGCCCCAGCATTTT. Translated, it gives CASSQDSYSNQPQHF.

CDR3 sequence: CASSPRTSGGYEQYF. The CDR3 bases are TGTGCCAGCAGCCCTCGGACTAGCGGGGGCTACGAGCAGTACTTC. V gene TRBV7-9 combines with J gene TRBJ2-7, with 13 positions matching TRBD2. CDR3 size: 15 residues. Germline CDR1 and CDR2: SEHNR and FQNEAQ (reference sequence). The V segment lost 5 bases and the J segment 3 bases; nucleotides outside the gene matches: 4.

V usage is TRBV27 and J usage is TRBJ2-3; 7 bases are a match to TRBD1. V lost 5 bases and J lost 5; bases outside the gene matches: 10. Germline V lookup: CDR1 MNHEY, CDR2 SMNVEV (reference sequence). This CDR3 is built from 15 residues. The CDR3 DNA sequence: TGTGCCAGCAGTCCCCGGGACAGCTCACAAGATACGCAGTATTTT. Protein product: CASSPRDSSQDTQYF.

The chain links TRBV6-1 to TRBJ2-5, with 7 nucleotides matching TRBD1. The CDR3 loop spans 16 amino acids. CDR1 is MNHNS and CDR2 is SASEGT in the germline V gene. The V and J ends lost 1 base and 2 bases, in that order; junction bases with no gene match: 7. The CDR3 nucleotides read TGTGCCAGCAGTGAAGGGGGACAGATCGCTCAAGAGACCCAGTACTTC. It specifies CASSEGGQIAQETQYF.